The 20 T cell receptor beta chains below all came from one sample that was sequenced in a study of blood T cells in healthy people across ages. Primed by a sample-barcoded 5' primer and a J-beta primer mix, a second PCR proceeded for about 6 to 12 cycles. Each CDR3 protein gets one entry after TCRdb re-called the 5' RACE reads with MiXCR. This table has hundreds of thousands of distinct CDR3 sequences, under 25% appearing once. The sample was blood. The receptors stem from a man in his 70s in good health.

The sample holds one count of this clonotype. This rearrangement joins TRBV7-9 to TRBJ2-7; TRBD1 matches 7 bases. CDR3 size: 13 residues. The ends lost 4 bases at V and 6 bases at J; junction bases unmatched: 6. Germline lookup yields CDR1 SEHNR and CDR2 FQNEAQ (reference sequence). In DNA, the CDR3 is TGTGCCAGCAGCTCACCCGACAGGGCCGAGCAGTACTTC. As protein: CASSSPDRAEQYF.

The chain couples TRBV20-1 to TRBJ2-1, with 7 bases lining up with TRBD2. Unmatched junction bases numbered 9, after V lost 6 bases and J lost 7 bases. The CDR3 extends over 13 amino acids. CDR1 is DFQATT, CDR2 SNEGSKA, per germline (reference sequence). The CDR3 coding sequence is TGCAGTGCAGCGCTAGCGGTACGGAATGAGCAGTTCTTC. Amino acid sequence: CSAALAVRNEQFF.

The gene calls are TRBV20-1 and TRBJ1-2, with D hard to call. V dropped 2 bases and J dropped 8 bases, with 12 bases sitting between them. The CDR3 spans 12 residues. Looked up from germline, CDR1 is DFQATT and CDR2 is SNEGSKA (reference sequence). The CDR3 is CSARQPPDGYTF. The CDR3, as DNA: TGCAGTGCTAGACAGCCTCCCGACGGCTACACCTTC.

This clonotype occurred a few times. The chain carries TRBV7-2 and TRBJ2-1; 7 positions match TRBD2. V trimming: 2 bases; J trimming: 7 bases; junction bases outside the gene matches: 5. The CDR3 consists of 14 residues. Germline V gene lookup returns CDR1 SGHTA and CDR2 FQGNSA. The chain's CDR3 is CASSLYREANEQFF. The CDR3 DNA reads as TGTGCCAGCAGCTTATATCGGGAGGCGAATGAGCAGTTCTTC.

The chain recombines TRBV3-1 with TRBJ2-5; TRBD1 agrees at 8 bases. The CDR3 covers 15 residues. The V gene end was trimmed by 1 base and the J gene end by 5 bases; junction bases not matched to a gene: 6. CDR1 is LGHDT and CDR2 is YNNKEL in the germline V gene (reference sequence). The CDR3 spells CASSQGQGILETQYF. Here the CDR3 DNA reads TGTGCCAGCAGCCAAGGACAGGGGATTCTTGAGACCCAGTACTTC.

This clonotype was picked up a small number of times. The chain recombines TRBV2 with TRBJ2-2; 11 bases match TRBD2. Germline trimming cut 6 bases from V and 4 bases from J; bases unmatched to any gene: 4. CDR1 and CDR2 (germline): SNHLY, FYNNEI. This CDR3 is 15 amino acids long. The CDR3 region is CASRQLAGVTGELFF. The CDR3 DNA sequence: TGTGCCAGCAGACAACTAGCGGGAGTCACCGGGGAGCTGTTTTTT. The variable domain in full, completed from reference TRBV2 and TRBJ2-2, reads EPEVTQTPSHQVTQMGQEVILRCVPISNHLYFYWYRQILGQKVEFLVSFYNNEISEKSEIFDDQFSVERPDGSNFTLKIRSTKLEDSAMYFCASRQLAGVTGELFFGEGSRLTVL.

The sample holds many counts of this clonotype. V usage is TRBV7-2 and J usage is TRBJ1-1, with D perhaps matching TRBD1 (6 bases). The V gene lost 5 bases and the J gene lost 5 bases, with 18 bases spanning the gap. The germline gives CDR1 SGHTA, CDR2 FQGNSA. CDR3 size: 15 residues. The CDR3 loop is CASSNLQTGLTEAFF. DNA for the CDR3: TGTGCCAGCAGCAACCTCCAAACAGGGCTTACTGAAGCTTTCTTT.

There are a few counts of this clonotype. This CDR3 reads CASSFPTSGGNEQFF. Here the CDR3 DNA reads TGTGCCAGCAGCTTCCCGACTAGCGGGGGCAATGAGCAGTTCTTC. This sequence joins TRBV7-9 and TRBJ2-1, with 12 bases lining up with TRBD2. The ends lost 3 bases at V and 6 bases at J; junction bases unmatched: 3. The germline V gene has CDR1 SEHNR and CDR2 FQNEAQ (reference sequence). CDR3 length: 15 amino acids.

The V and J genes are TRBV28 and TRBJ2-7, with 7 bases lining up with TRBD1. Germline lookup yields CDR1 MDHEN and CDR2 SYDVKM. After removal of 5 bases from V and 4 bases from J, the junction contained 11 bases not matched to a gene. CDR3 size: 15 residues. The CDR3 sequence is CASSRAGTALYEQYF. CDR3 in DNA: TGTGCCAGCAGTCGGGCCGGGACAGCTCTTTACGAGCAGTACTTC.

The chain couples TRBV6-1 to TRBJ1-1; TRBD1 agrees at 8 bases. The CDR3 is 13 residues long. V trimming: 4 bases; J trimming: 3 bases; junction bases outside the gene matches: 1. The V gene's germline CDR1 is MNHNS and CDR2 SASEGT. CDR3 DNA: TGTGCCAGCAGTGCGGACAGGGACACTGAAGCTTTCTTT. It encodes CASSADRDTEAFF.

This clonotype was detected a few times. The chain is built from TRBV12-3 or TRBV12-4 and TRBJ1-4, with D unresolved. The CDR3 loop spans 16 amino acids. V lost 7 bases, J lost 0 bases, and 15 bases lay in between. CDR3 in amino acids: CASTLGAGTTNEKLFF. CDR3 DNA: TGTGCCAGCACCTTAGGAGCGGGGACAACTAATGAAAAACTGTTTTTT.

V is TRBV29-1 and J is TRBJ1-2; a weak D match, TRBD1 (5 bases). Between the trimmed V and J ends, which lost 5 bases and 4 bases, there was a span of 8 bases. CDR1 and CDR2 from the germline V gene are SQVTM and ANQGSEA. The CDR3 extends over 11 amino acids. CDR3 loop: CSVSDSYGYTF. For the CDR3, the DNA is TGCAGCGTTTCCGACAGCTATGGCTACACCTTC.

This clonotype was seen just once. The genes are TRBV6-6 and TRBJ2-1; 11 bases align to TRBD2. The CDR3 runs 16 residues. V was clipped by 2 bases and J by 4 bases; unmatched bases: 4. Looked up from germline, CDR1 is MNHNY and CDR2 is SVGAGI (reference sequence). CDR3 amino acids: CASSYGGLAAYNEQFF. CDR3 sequence (DNA): TGTGCCAGCAGTTACGGGGGACTAGCGGCTTACAATGAGCAGTTCTTC.

This rearrangement joins TRBV5-5 to TRBJ1-6; TRBD1 is a possible D gene (6 bases). Germline values: CDR1 SGHKS, CDR2 YYEKEE (reference sequence). The CDR3 extends over 15 amino acids. V was pared by 2 bases and J by 3 bases, with 9 bases between. In nucleotides, the CDR3 is TGTGCCAGCAGCTTCCAGGGGAACTATAATTCACCCCTCCACTTT. It specifies CASSFQGNYNSPLHF.

This clonotype was counted between two and nine times. This chain uses TRBV20-1 with TRBJ2-2; D unclear. The CDR3 is 15 residues long. Germline CDR1 reads DFQATT; CDR2 reads SNEGSKA (reference sequence). Trimming left V 3 bases short and J 7 bases short, with 18 bases between. The CDR3 sequence is CSASDIGTFIGELFF. CDR3 DNA: TGCAGTGCTAGCGATATTGGCACGTTCATCGGGGAGCTGTTTTTT.

The rearrangement joins TRBV6-5 to TRBJ2-7; 13 positions agree with TRBD2. V was clipped by 2 bases and J by 2 bases; unmatched bases: 12. Germline V CDR1 and CDR2: MNHEY, SVGAGI. The CDR3 length is 19 residues. The CDR3 DNA reads TGTGCCAGCAGTTACGGATGGGCAGTTGGACTAGCGGGGGCCTACGAGCAGTACTTC. It codes for CASSYGWAVGLAGAYEQYF.

The genes are TRBV9 and TRBJ2-5; 10 positions agree with TRBD2. Germline CDR1 is SGDLS and CDR2 is YYNGEE. This CDR3 has 17 residues. Trimming cost V 1 base and J 2 bases; bases outside gene matches: 8. This chain's CDR3 is CASSVNPSGSRQETQYF. CDR3 DNA sequence: TGTGCCAGCAGCGTAAATCCTAGCGGGAGTAGACAAGAGACCCAGTACTTC.

The chain joins TRBV18 to TRBJ2-5, with D hard to call. Germline loops: CDR1 KGHSH, CDR2 LQKENI. Trimming removed 3 bases at V and 1 base at J, with 6 bases between. The CDR3 consists of 13 residues. DNA of the CDR3: TGTGCCAGCTCACCCAACCCCCAAGAGACCCAGTACTTC. It translates to CASSPNPQETQYF.

This clonotype was counted between two and nine times. The chain combines TRBV3-1 with TRBJ1-2; TRBD1 matches at 7 bases. V trimming: 1 base; J trimming: 7 bases; junction bases outside the gene matches: 3. The CDR3 is 13 residues long. The V gene's germline CDR1 is LGHDT and CDR2 YNNKEL (reference sequence). The chain's CDR3 is CASSQATGVGYTF. The CDR3 region has the DNA TGTGCCAGCAGCCAAGCAACAGGGGTTGGCTACACCTTC.

A few counts support this clonotype. V usage is TRBV20-1 and J usage is TRBJ2-5; either TRBD1 or TRBD2 may supply D (5 bases each). V was pared by 2 bases and J by 3 bases, with 16 bases between. Germline CDR1 and CDR2: DFQATT and SNEGSKA (reference sequence). The CDR3 totals 15 residues. DNA of the CDR3: TGCAGTGCTAGAACTCCGGGGACCATTAAAGAGACCCAGTACTTC. Translated: CSARTPGTIKETQYF.